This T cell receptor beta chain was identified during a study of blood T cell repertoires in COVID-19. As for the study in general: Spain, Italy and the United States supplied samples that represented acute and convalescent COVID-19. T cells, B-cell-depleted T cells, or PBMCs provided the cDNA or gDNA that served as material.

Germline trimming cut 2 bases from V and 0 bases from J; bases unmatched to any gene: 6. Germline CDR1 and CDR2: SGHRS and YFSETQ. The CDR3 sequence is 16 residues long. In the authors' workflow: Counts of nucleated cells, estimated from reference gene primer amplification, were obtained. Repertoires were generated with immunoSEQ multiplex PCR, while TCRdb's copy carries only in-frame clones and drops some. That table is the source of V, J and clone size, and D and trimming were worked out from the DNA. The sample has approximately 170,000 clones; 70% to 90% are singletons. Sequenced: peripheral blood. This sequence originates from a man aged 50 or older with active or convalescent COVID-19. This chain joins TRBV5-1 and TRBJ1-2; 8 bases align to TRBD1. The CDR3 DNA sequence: TGCGCCAGCAGCTTCGGGGACAGGACCGCTAACTATGGCTACACCTTC. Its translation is CASSFGDRTANYGYTF.